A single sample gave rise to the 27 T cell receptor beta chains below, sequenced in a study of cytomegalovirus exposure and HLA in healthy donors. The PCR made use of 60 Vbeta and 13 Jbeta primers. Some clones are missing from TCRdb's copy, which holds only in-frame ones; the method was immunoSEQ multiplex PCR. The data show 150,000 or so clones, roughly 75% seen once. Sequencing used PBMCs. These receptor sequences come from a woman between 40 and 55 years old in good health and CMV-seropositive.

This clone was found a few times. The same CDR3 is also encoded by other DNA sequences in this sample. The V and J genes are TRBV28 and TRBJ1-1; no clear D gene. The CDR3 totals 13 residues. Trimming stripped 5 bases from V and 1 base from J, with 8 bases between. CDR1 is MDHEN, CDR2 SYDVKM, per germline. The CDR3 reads CASSPTRNTEAFF. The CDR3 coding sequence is TGTGCCAGCAGTCCCACGAGGAACACTGAAGCTTTCTTT.

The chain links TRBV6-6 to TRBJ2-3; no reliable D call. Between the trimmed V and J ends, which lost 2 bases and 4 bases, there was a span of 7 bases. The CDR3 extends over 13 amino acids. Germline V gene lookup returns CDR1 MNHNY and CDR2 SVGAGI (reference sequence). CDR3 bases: TGTGCCAGCAGTTACCCGAGAGCAGATACGCAGTATTTT. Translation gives CASSYPRADTQYF.

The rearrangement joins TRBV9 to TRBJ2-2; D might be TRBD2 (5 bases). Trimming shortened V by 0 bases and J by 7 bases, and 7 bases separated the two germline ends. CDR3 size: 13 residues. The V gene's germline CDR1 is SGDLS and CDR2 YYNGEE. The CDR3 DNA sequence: TGTGCCAGCAGCGTAGCAAGCGGCGGGGAGCTGTTTTTT. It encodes CASSVASGGELFF.

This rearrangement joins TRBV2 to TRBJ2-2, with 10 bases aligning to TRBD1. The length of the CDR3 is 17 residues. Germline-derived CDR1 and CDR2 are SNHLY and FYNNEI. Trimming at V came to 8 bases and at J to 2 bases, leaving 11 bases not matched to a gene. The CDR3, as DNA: TGTGCCAGCTTATCCGGGACAGGGGCCCTCAACACCGGGGAGCTGTTTTTT. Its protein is CASLSGTGALNTGELFF.

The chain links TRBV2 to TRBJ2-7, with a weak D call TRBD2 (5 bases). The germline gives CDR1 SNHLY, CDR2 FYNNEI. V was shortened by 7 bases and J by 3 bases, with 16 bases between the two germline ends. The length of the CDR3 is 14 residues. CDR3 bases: TGTGCCAGCACCGAGGGCAGCGGCTTCTACGAGCAGTACTTC. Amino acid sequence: CASTEGSGFYEQYF.

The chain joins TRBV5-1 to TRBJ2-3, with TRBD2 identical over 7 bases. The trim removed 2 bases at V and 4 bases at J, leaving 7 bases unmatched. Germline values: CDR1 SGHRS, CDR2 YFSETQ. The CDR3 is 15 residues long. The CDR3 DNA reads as TGCGCCAGCAGCTTTGGGGGAGGGATCGCAGATACGCAGTATTTT. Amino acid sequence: CASSFGGGIADTQYF.

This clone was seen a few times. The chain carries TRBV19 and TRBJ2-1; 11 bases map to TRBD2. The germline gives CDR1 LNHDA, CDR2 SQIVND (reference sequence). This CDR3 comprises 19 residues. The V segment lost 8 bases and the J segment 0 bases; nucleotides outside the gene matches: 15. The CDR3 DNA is TGTGCCAGTGGACCTTCCCTTGGGACTAGCGGAAGCTCCTACAATGAGCAGTTCTTC. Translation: CASGPSLGTSGSSYNEQFF.

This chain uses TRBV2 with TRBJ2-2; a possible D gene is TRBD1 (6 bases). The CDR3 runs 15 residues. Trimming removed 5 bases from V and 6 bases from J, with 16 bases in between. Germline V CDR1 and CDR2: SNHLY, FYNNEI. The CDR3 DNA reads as TGTGCCAGCAGTAGAACTGGGCAGGGGCCCGGGGAGCTGTTTTTT. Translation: CASSRTGQGPGELFF.

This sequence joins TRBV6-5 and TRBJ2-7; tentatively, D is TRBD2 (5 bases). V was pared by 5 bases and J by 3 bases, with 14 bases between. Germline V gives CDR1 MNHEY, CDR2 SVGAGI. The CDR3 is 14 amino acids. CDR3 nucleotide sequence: TGTGCCAGCAGTGAGAACGCGGGCCACTACGAGCAGTACTTC. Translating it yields CASSENAGHYEQYF.

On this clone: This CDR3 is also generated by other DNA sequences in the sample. CDR3: CASSYHPSSYNEQFF. The CDR3, as DNA: TGTGCCAGCAGTTATCACCCGAGCTCCTACAATGAGCAGTTCTTC. The chain couples TRBV6-5 to TRBJ2-1; no firm D call. With 3 bases removed from V and 0 bases from J, the gap between germline ends came to 9 bases. This CDR3 region has 15 residues. Germline V gene lookup returns CDR1 MNHEY and CDR2 SVGAGI.

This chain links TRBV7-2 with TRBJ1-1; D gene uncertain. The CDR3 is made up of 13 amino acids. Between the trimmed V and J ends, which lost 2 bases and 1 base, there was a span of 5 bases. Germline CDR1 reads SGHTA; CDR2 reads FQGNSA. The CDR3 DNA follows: TGTGCCAGCAGCTTAATCCGGAACACTGAAGCTTTCTTT. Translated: CASSLIRNTEAFF.

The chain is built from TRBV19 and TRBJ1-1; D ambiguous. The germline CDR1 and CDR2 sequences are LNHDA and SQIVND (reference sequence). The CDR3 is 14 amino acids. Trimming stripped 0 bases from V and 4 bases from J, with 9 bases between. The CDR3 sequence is CASSIDSGATEAFF. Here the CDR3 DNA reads TGTGCCAGTAGTATAGACTCCGGTGCCACTGAAGCTTTCTTT.

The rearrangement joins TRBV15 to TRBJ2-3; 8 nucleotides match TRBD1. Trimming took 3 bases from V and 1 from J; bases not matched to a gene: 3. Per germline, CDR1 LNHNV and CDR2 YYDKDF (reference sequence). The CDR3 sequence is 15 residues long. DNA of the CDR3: TGTGCCACCAGCAGGTACAGGGGGGGCACAGATACGCAGTATTTT. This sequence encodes CATSRYRGGTDTQYF.

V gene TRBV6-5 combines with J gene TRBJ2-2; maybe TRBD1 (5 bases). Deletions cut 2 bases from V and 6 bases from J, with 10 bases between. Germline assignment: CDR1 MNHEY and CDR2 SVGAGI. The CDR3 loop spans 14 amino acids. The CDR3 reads CASSYPGHPGELFF. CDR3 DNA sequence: TGTGCCAGCAGTTACCCCGGACATCCCGGGGAGCTGTTTTTT.

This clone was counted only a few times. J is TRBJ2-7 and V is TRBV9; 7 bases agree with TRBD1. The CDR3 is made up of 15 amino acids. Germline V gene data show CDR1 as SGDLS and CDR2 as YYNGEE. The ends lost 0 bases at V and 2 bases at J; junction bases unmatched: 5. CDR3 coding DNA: TGTGCCAGCAGCGTAGAGGACAGGCCCCCCTACGAGCAGTACTTC. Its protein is CASSVEDRPPYEQYF.

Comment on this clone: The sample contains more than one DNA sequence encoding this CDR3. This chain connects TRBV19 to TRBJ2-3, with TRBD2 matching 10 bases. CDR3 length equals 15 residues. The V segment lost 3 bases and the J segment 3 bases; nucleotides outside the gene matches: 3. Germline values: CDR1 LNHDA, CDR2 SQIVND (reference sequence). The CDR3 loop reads CASSIASGSTDTQYF. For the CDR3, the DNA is TGTGCCAGTAGTATCGCTAGCGGGAGTACAGATACGCAGTATTTT.

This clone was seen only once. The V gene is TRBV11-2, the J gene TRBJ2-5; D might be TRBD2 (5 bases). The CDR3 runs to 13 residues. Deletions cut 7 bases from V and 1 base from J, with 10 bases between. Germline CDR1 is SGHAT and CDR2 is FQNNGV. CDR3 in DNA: TGTGCCAGCATCCGGGGTCCCCAAGAGACCCAGTACTTC. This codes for CASIRGPQETQYF.

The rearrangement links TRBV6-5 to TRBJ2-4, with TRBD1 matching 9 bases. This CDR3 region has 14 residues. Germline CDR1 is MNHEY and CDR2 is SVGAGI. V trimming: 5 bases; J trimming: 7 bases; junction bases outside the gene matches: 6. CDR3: CASSGRDRENIQYF. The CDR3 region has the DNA TGTGCCAGCAGTGGCCGGGACAGGGAGAACATTCAGTACTTC.

In DNA form, the CDR3 reads TGTGCCAGCAGTCCCGGTGGCGGCAGGGGGTCGGACAATGAGCAGTTCTTC. It yields the protein CASSPGGGRGSDNEQFF. The chain has TRBV27 and TRBJ2-1, with TRBD1 matching over 7 bases. CDR1 and CDR2 (germline): MNHEY, SMNVEV (reference sequence). CDR3 size: 17 residues. Losses at the gene ends were 5 bases for V and 5 bases for J; bases not matched to a gene: 15.

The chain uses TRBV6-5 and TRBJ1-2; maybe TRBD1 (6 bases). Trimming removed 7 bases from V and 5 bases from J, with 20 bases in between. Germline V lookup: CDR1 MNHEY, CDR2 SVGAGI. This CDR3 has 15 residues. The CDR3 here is CASKTYRAPRYGYTF. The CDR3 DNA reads TGTGCCAGCAAAACCTACAGGGCGCCGAGGTATGGCTACACCTTC.

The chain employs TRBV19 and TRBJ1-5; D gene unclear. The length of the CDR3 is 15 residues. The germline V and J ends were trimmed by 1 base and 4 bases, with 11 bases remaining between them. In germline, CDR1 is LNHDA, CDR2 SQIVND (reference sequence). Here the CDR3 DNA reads TGTGCCAGTAGTATAGGGATCGTAGCAAATCAGCCCCAGCATTTT. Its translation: CASSIGIVANQPQHF.

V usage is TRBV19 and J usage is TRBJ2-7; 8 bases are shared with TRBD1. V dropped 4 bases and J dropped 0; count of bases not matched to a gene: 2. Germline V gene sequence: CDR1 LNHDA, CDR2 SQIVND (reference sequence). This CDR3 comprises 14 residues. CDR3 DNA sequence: TGTGCCAGTAGTAGGGACAGGAGCTCCTACGAGCAGTACTTC. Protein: CASSRDRSSYEQYF.

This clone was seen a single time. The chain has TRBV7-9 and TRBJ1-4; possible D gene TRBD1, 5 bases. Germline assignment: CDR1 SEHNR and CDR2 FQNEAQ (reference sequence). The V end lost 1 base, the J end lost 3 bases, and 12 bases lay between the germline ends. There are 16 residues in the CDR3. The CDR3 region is CASSLGARGSNEKLFF. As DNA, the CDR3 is TGTGCCAGCAGCTTAGGCGCGCGGGGGTCTAATGAAAAACTGTTTTTT.

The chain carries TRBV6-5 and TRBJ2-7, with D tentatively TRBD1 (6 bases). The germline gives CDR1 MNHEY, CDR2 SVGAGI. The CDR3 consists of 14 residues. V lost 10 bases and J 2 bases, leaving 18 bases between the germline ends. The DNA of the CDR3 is TGTGCCACCCAGCTTCCAGGGGCTACCTACGAGCAGTACTTC. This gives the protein CATQLPGATYEQYF.

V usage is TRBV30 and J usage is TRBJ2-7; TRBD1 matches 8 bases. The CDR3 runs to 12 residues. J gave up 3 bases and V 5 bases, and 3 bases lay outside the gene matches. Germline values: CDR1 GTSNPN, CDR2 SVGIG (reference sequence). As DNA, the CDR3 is TGTGCCTGGGATACAGGGGGCTACGAGCAGTACTTC. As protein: CAWDTGGYEQYF.

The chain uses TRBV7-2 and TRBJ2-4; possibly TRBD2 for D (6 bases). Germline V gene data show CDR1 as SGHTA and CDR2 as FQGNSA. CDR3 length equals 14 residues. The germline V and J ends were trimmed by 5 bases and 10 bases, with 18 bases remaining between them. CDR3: CASSPNEGLAIQYF. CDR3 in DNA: TGTGCCAGCAGCCCTAACGAGGGACTTGCGATTCAGTACTTC.

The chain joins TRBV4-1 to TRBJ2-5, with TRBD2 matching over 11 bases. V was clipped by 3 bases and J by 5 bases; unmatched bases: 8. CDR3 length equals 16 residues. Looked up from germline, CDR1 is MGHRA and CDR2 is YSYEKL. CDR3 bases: TGCGCCAGCAGCCAGAGGACCGGGACTAGCGGCGAGACCCAGTACTTC. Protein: CASSQRTGTSGETQYF.